A selection of T cell receptor beta chains follows, all from one sample in a study of response to subunit inactivated influenza vaccine. TCRdb re-derived calls from the RT-PCR reads in MiXCR, one entry per CDR3 protein. The sample lists more than 550,000 distinct CDR3 sequences; approximately 10% were seen once. The same specimen was also included in a second study, on T cells expressing NK-cell markers.

This sample comprised PBMCs from blood, obtained on the day of vaccination. These receptors were collected from a man between 45 and 60 years old who received an inactivated influenza vaccine. The CDR3 runs from the conserved cysteine through the conserved F or W. Fields, in order: D gene, V gene, J gene, CDR3 length, clone size, CDR3 protein, CDR3 DNA. A D gene is named only where the DNA matches it firmly. Some rows have no size entry. The others give once, few or many, or a class for an expanded clone.

.,TRBV7-2,TRBJ2-3,16,.,CASSLASGASTDTQYF,TGTGCCAGCAGCTTAGCCTCGGGGGCTAGCACAGATACGCAGTATTTT
.,TRBV6-1,TRBJ1-1,11,few,CASSVYFEAFF,TGTGCCAGCAGTGTTTATTTCGAAGCTTTCTTT
TRBD1,TRBV7-9,TRBJ2-2,21,few,CASSLHPLWDRAGYDTGELFF,TGTGCCAGCAGCCTACACCCCCTCTGGGACAGGGCGGGTTACGACACCGGGGAGCTGTTTTTT
TRBD2,TRBV3-1,TRBJ2-3,16,.,CASSPGLAGHTDTQYF,TGTGCCAGCAGCCCGGGACTAGCGGGACACACAGATACGCAGTATTTT
TRBD2,TRBV28,TRBJ2-7,15,few,CASSPLGLATYEQYF,TGTGCCAGCAGTCCCTTGGGACTAGCCACCTACGAGCAGTACTTC
.,TRBV28,TRBJ2-3,13,.,CASSWSGTDTQYF,TGTGCCAGCAGTTGGTCAGGGACAGATACGCAGTATTTT
.,TRBV29-1,TRBJ2-5,14,.,CSVVGVRGGETQYF,TGCAGCGTTGTAGGTGTCAGGGGAGGAGAGACCCAGTACTTC
.,TRBV20-1,TRBJ1-5,16,.,CSARDRGDYSNQPQHF,TGCAGTGCTAGAGATCGTGGTGATTATAGCAATCAGCCCCAGCATTTT
.,TRBV3-1,TRBJ2-3,16,few,CASSQVFREFTDTQYF,TGTGCCAGCAGCCAAGTGTTCCGGGAGTTCACAGATACGCAGTATTTT
.,TRBV19,TRBJ2-1,16,.,CASSIDLWRDSIEQFF,TGTGCCAGTAGTATAGATCTGTGGCGGGATAGCATTGAGCAGTTCTTC
.,TRBV4-3,TRBJ1-3,13,.,CASSQVMGHTIYF,TGCGCCAGCAGCCAAGTGATGGGGCACACCATATATTTT
.,TRBV5-1,TRBJ2-7,14,few,CASSLADHSYEQYF,TGCGCCAGCAGCTTGGCCGACCACTCCTACGAGCAGTACTTC
.,TRBV18,TRBJ2-7,15,.,CASSPTWDGAYEQYF,TGTGCCAGCTCACCAACTTGGGACGGAGCCTACGAGCAGTACTTC
TRBD2,TRBV7-6,TRBJ2-3,17,.,CASSLLNSGEIGDTQDF,TGTGCCAGCAGCCTCCTCAATAGCGGGGAGATTGGAGATACGCAGGATTTT
TRBD1,TRBV7-3,TRBJ2-7,15,few,CASSISGTGGYEQYF,TGTGCCAGCAGCATTTCCGGGACAGGGGGCTACGAGCAGTACTTC
TRBD2,TRBV20-1,TRBJ2-5,15,.,CSAASTSGGIETQYF,TGCAGTGCTGCCTCGACTAGCGGGGGGATAGAGACCCAGTACTTC
.,TRBV5-1,TRBJ2-7,14,few,CASSLFGKTYEQYF,TGCGCCAGCAGCTTGTTCGGAAAGACCTACGAGCAGTACTTC
TRBD1,TRBV12-3/TRBV12-4,TRBJ1-1,15,.,CASSVGQVLNTEAFF,TGTGCCAGCAGTGTGGGACAGGTACTGAACACTGAAGCTTTCTTT
.,TRBV7-2,TRBJ2-3,13,.,CASSLESQGGAYF,TGTGCCAGCAGCTTAGAATCACAGGGTGGGGCGTATTTT
.,TRBV20-1,TRBJ2-3,15,.,CSARGIADNTDTQYF,TGCAGTGCTAGGGGAATAGCGGATAACACAGATACGCAGTATTTT
.,TRBV4-3,TRBJ2-1,15,once,CASSQELVAYNEQFF,TGCGCCAGCAGCCAAGAACTAGTTGCCTACAATGAGCAGTTCTTC
.,TRBV20-1,TRBJ2-1,15,.,CSARDRLAGYNEQFF,TGCAGTGCTAGAGATCGTCTGGCGGGCTACAATGAGCAGTTCTTC
.,TRBV20-1,TRBJ1-5,14,.,CSASWQGRNQPQHF,TGCAGTGCTAGCTGGCAGGGAAGGAACCAGCCCCAGCATTTT
.,TRBV3-1,TRBJ1-5,12,few,CASGDGAQPQHF,TGTGCCAGCGGGGACGGTGCCCAGCCCCAGCATTTT
.,TRBV12-3/TRBV12-4,TRBJ2-7,13,.,CASSHGERYEQYF,TGTGCCAGCAGTCATGGGGAAAGGTACGAGCAGTACTTC
.,TRBV20-1,TRBJ2-2,16,few,CSAHSPATGGAGELFF,TGCAGTGCCCACTCCCCAGCGACCGGAGGGGCCGGGGAGCTGTTTTTT
.,TRBV5-5,TRBJ2-7,15,few,CASTSPEGFSYEQYF,TGTGCCAGCACCTCACCGGAGGGTTTCTCCTACGAGCAGTACTTC
.,TRBV4-3,TRBJ2-4,13,few,CASSRLAKNIQYF,TGCGCCAGCAGCCGCCTAGCCAAAAACATTCAGTACTTC
TRBD1,TRBV20-1,TRBJ2-7,13,few,CSVSRDRNYEQYF,TGCAGTGTAAGCCGGGACAGAAACTACGAGCAGTACTTC
.,TRBV28,TRBJ2-1,13,many,CASTGQNYNEQFF,TGTGCCAGCACCGGACAGAACTACAATGAGCAGTTCTTC
TRBD1,TRBV6-1,TRBJ1-4,15,many,CASSSGGPPREKLFF,TGTGCCAGCAGCTCAGGGGGCCCACCTAGGGAAAAACTGTTTTTT
.,TRBV12-3/TRBV12-4,TRBJ1-2,15,.,CASRETGKPNYGYTF,TGTGCCAGCAGAGAAACAGGGAAACCGAACTATGGCTACACCTTC
TRBD2,TRBV9,TRBJ2-1,15,.,CARSPRAGTYNEQFF,TGTGCCAGGAGCCCAAGAGCGGGAACCTACAATGAGCAGTTCTTC
.,TRBV7-2,TRBJ2-3,14,few,CASSFLGFTDTQYF,TGTGCCAGCAGCTTCCTGGGCTTCACAGATACGCAGTATTTT
TRBD1,TRBV29-1,TRBJ1-1,14,few,CSVERRGENTEAFF,TGCAGCGTTGAACGCAGGGGGGAGAACACTGAAGCTTTCTTT
.,TRBV5-1,TRBJ2-1,14,.,CASSRTGTTNEQFF,TGCGCCAGCAGCAGAACCGGGACGACCAATGAGCAGTTCTTC
.,TRBV6-1,TRBJ1-2,13,.,CASSQSGGYGYTF,TGTGCCAGCTCACAAAGTGGCGGCTATGGCTACACCTTC
.,TRBV12-3/TRBV12-4,TRBJ1-6,15,few,CASRGRLGRNSPLHF,TGTGCCAGCAGGGGACGCCTAGGGAGGAATTCACCCCTCCACTTT
.,TRBV7-8,TRBJ2-1,15,few,CASLRLGDSYNEQFF,TGTGCCAGCCTCAGACTAGGTGATTCATACAATGAGCAGTTCTTC
.,TRBV6-2/TRBV6-3,TRBJ1-4,15,.,CASSDRLGTNEKLFF,TGTGCCAGCAGTGACCGCCTAGGGACTAATGAAAAACTGTTTTTT
.,TRBV7-9,TRBJ2-7,15,few,CASSLSVWSSYEQYF,TGTGCCAGCAGCTTAAGTGTCTGGAGCTCCTACGAGCAGTACTTC